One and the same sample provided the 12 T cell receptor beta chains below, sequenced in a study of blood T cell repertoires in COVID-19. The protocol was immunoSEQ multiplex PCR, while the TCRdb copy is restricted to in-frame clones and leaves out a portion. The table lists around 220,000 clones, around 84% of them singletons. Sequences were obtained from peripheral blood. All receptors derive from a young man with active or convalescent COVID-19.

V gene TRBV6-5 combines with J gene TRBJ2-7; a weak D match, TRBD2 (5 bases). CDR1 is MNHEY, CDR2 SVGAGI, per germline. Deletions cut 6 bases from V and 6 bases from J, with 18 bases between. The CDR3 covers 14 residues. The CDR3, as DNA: TGTGCCAGCAGAGAGGGAGTCGTTATGTCCGAGCAGTACTTC. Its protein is CASREGVVMSEQYF.

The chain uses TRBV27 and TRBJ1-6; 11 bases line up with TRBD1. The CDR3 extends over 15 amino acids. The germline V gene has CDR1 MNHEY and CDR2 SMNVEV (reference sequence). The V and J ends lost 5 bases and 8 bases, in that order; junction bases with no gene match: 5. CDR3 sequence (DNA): TGTGCCAGCAGTCCGGGGACAGGGGGATATTCACCCCTCCACTTT. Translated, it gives CASSPGTGGYSPLHF.

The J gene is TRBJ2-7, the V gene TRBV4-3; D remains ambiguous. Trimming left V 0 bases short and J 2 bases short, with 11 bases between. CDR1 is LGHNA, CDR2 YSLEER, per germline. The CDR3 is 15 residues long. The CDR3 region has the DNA TGCGCCAGCAGCCAAGACCCAAGAGCACCCTACGAGCAGTACTTC. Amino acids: CASSQDPRAPYEQYF.

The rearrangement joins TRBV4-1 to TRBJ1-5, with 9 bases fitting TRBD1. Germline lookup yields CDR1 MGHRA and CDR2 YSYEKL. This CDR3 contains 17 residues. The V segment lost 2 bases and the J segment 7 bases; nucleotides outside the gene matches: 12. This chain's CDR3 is CASSQPTFGQGRQPQHF. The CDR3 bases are TGCGCCAGCAGCCAACCCACATTTGGACAGGGGAGGCAGCCCCAGCATTTT.

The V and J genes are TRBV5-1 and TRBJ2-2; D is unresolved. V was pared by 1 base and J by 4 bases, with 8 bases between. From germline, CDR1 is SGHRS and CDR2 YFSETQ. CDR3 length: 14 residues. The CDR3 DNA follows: TGCGCCAGCAGCTTGAACAGATTCACCGGGGAGCTGTTTTTT. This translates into CASSLNRFTGELFF.

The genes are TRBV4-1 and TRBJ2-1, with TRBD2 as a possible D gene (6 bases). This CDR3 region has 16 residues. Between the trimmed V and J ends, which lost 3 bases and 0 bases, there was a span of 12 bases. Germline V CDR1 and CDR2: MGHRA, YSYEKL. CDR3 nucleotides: TGCGCCAGCAGCCACCAGGACGGGAGCTCCTACAATGAGCAGTTCTTC. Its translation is CASSHQDGSSYNEQFF.

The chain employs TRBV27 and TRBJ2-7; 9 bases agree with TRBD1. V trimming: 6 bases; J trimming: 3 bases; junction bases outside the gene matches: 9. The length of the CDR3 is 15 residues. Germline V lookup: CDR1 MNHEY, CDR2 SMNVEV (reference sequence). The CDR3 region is CASSRGGQGLYEQYF. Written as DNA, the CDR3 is TGTGCCAGCAGCCGAGGGGGACAGGGACTCTACGAGCAGTACTTC.

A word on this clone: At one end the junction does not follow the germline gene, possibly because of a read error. The CDR3 spells CASSLGPAGGPTDTQYF. The CDR3 coding sequence is TGTGCTAGCAGCTTGGGCCCAGCGGGAGGCCCCACAGATACGCAGTATTTT. The genes are TRBV7-7 and TRBJ2-3, with 9 bases lining up with TRBD2. CDR1 is SSHAT, CDR2 FNYEAQ, per germline (reference sequence). The CDR3 extends over 17 amino acids.

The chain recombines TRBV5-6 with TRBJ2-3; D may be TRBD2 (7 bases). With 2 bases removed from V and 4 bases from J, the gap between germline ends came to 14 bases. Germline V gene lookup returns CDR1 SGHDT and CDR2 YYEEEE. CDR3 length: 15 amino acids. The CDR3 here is CASSFWGGGSDTQYF. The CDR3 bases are TGTGCCAGCAGCTTTTGGGGGGGCGGATCAGATACGCAGTATTTT. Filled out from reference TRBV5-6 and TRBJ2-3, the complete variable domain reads DAGVTQSPTHLIKTRGQQVTLRCSPKSGHDTVSWYQQALGQGPQFIFQYYEEEERQRGNFPDRFSGHQFPNYSSELNVNALLLGDSALYLCASSFWGGGSDTQYFGPGTRLTVL.

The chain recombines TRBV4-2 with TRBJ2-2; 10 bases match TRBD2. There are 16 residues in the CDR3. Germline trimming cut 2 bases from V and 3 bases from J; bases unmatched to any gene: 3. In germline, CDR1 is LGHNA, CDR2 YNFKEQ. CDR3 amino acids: CASSQLAGVDTGELFF. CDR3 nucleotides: TGTGCCAGCAGCCAACTAGCGGGAGTTGACACCGGGGAGCTGTTTTTT.

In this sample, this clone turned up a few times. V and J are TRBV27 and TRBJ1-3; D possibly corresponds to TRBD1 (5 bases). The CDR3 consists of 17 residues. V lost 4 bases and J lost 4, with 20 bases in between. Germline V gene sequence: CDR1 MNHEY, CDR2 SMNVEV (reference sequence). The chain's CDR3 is CASSSRPPSGHGNTIYF. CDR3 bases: TGTGCCAGCAGTTCGCGTCCCCCCTCAGGGCACGGAAACACCATATATTTT.

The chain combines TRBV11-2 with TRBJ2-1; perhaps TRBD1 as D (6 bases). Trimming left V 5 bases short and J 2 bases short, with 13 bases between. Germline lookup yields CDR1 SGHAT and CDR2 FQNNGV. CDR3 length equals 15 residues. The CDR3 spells CASSQQGRAYNEQFF. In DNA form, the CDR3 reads TGTGCCAGCAGCCAACAGGGAAGGGCCTACAATGAGCAGTTCTTC.